This TCR beta chain was recorded in a study of blood T cell repertoires in COVID-19. In the study overall: In each case, the material was cDNA or gDNA derived from T cells, B-cell-depleted T cells, or PBMCs.

This CDR3 has 13 residues. Trimming stripped 1 base from V and 4 bases from J, with 7 bases between. CDR1 SGHAT and CDR2 FQNNGV come from the germline V gene. Sequenced by immunoSEQ multiplex PCR; TCRdb stores in-frame clones only, minus some. Among roughly 150,000 clones listed, about four fifths were seen once. The source material was peripheral blood. The chain joins TRBV11-2 to TRBJ1-1; perhaps TRBD1 as D (5 bases). The source of this sequence is a man aged 55-75 years with active or convalescent COVID-19. The CDR3 nucleotides read TGTGCCAGCAGCTTAGGACAGACCACTGAAGCTTTCTTT. Translating gives CASSLGQTTEAFF.